The 22 T cell receptor beta chains reported below all come from one sample, sequenced in a study of blood T cell repertoires in COVID-19. Sequenced by immunoSEQ multiplex PCR; TCRdb stores in-frame clones only, minus some. Here the sample spans about 180,000 clones, less than 90% being singletons. The sample was peripheral blood. The source of these receptors is a woman aged 70-85 years with COVID-19, enrolled during active disease.

A single count supports this clone. The chain has TRBV5-1 and TRBJ2-2; the match to TRBD2 covers 8 bases. In germline, CDR1 is SGHRS, CDR2 YFSETQ. The CDR3 extends over 17 amino acids. The junction had 15 bases not matched to a gene; V was cut back by 6 bases and J by 5 bases. Here the CDR3 DNA reads TGCGCCAGCATTTCAGGGTATGCGGGAGGTGTGACCGGGGAGCTGTTTTTT. This translates into CASISGYAGGVTGELFF.

The chain combines TRBV29-1 with TRBJ1-2; no clear D gene. Trimming removed 4 bases at V and 8 bases at J, with 14 bases between. Germline CDR1 is SQVTM and CDR2 is ANQGSEA. The CDR3 length is 12 residues. This chain's CDR3 is CSVVSGIVGYTF. The CDR3, as DNA: TGCAGCGTTGTGTCGGGGATCGTGGGCTACACCTTC.

Of note for this clone: The identical CDR3 is also encoded by other nucleotide sequences in the sample. The chain carries TRBV12-3 or TRBV12-4 and TRBJ2-7, with a weak D call TRBD1 (5 bases). The CDR3 length is 13 residues. The V gene lost 1 base and the J gene lost 3 bases, with 7 bases spanning the gap. The CDR3 loop is CASSLGQIYEQYF. DNA for the CDR3: TGTGCCAGCAGTTTAGGACAGATCTACGAGCAGTACTTC.

This clone was seen a few times. This sequence joins TRBV7-9 and TRBJ2-7; 11 bases map to TRBD2. Germline CDR1 is SEHNR and CDR2 is FQNEAQ (reference sequence). V was pared by 4 bases and J by 2 bases, with 1 base of the junction left unmatched. This CDR3 has 14 amino acids. CDR3 sequence: CASSSTSGAYEQYF. The CDR3 nucleotides are TGTGCCAGCAGCTCGACTAGCGGGGCCTACGAGCAGTACTTC.

The genes are TRBV11-2 and TRBJ2-3; unclear D gene. The CDR3 runs to 13 residues. Trimming removed 0 bases at V and 3 bases at J, with 4 bases between. Germline loops: CDR1 SGHAT, CDR2 FQNNGV. The CDR3 is CASSLDPTDTQYF. In DNA, the CDR3 is TGTGCCAGCAGCTTAGATCCTACAGATACGCAGTATTTT.

The chain employs TRBV7-8 and TRBJ1-3, with TRBD1 as a possible D gene (6 bases). V was trimmed by 5 bases and J by 0 bases, leaving 26 bases between them. CDR1 is SGHVS and CDR2 is FQNEAQ in the germline V gene. CDR3 size: 20 residues. The CDR3 DNA reads as TGTGCCAGCAGCCTCAATCTCTTCATGCAGGGGACGAGCTCTGGAAACACCATATATTTT. This codes for CASSLNLFMQGTSSGNTIYF.

The chain employs TRBV7-2 and TRBJ2-7; TRBD2 aligns across 10 bases. CDR3 length equals 16 residues. Trimming removed 4 bases from V and 2 bases from J; junction bases left unmatched: 8. Looked up from germline, CDR1 is SGHTA and CDR2 is FQGNSA. Here the CDR3 reads CASSSRSGTSAYEQYF. The CDR3 DNA is TGTGCCAGCAGCTCCAGATCCGGGACTAGCGCCTACGAGCAGTACTTC.

The chain recombines TRBV7-8 with TRBJ2-7, with D possibly matching TRBD2 (6 bases). Between the trimmed V and J ends, which lost 4 bases and 4 bases, there was a span of 29 bases. The CDR3 runs to 19 residues. Germline CDR1 SGHVS, CDR2 FQNEAQ. The CDR3 loop reads CASSYPAATTRLRAYEQYF. The CDR3 coding sequence is TGTGCCAGCAGCTACCCCGCGGCTACGACTAGATTAAGAGCTTACGAGCAGTACTTC.

This clone has more than one count but fewer than ten. The chain carries TRBV4-1 and TRBJ1-5; D is ambiguous. The CDR3 has 13 amino acids. The germline gives CDR1 MGHRA, CDR2 YSYEKL. V lost 0 bases and J 7 bases, leaving 7 bases between the germline ends. For the CDR3, the DNA is TGCGCCAGCAGCCAAGAGAGGAGACAGCCCCAGCATTTT. Translated: CASSQERRQPQHF.

The chain couples TRBV5-4 to TRBJ2-6, with a possible D match to TRBD1 (6 bases). Germline CDR1 SGHNT, CDR2 YYREEE (reference sequence). Trimming shortened V by 4 bases and J by 3 bases, and 23 bases separated the two germline ends. This CDR3 spans 19 amino acids. Here the CDR3 reads CASSPGGQPSGYGANVLTF. The CDR3 DNA reads TGTGCCAGCAGCCCCGGAGGACAGCCGTCCGGGTATGGGGCCAACGTCCTGACTTTC.

This clone was observed a few times. V is TRBV14 and J is TRBJ1-6, with D unresolved. Trimming took 3 bases from V and 14 from J, leaving 8 bases between them. CDR1 SGHDN and CDR2 FVKESK come from the germline V gene. The CDR3 is 11 amino acids. The CDR3 protein is CASSQGFTLHF. The CDR3 DNA is TGTGCCAGCAGCCAGGGCTTCACCCTCCACTTT.

This rearrangement joins TRBV11-3 to TRBJ2-1; tentative D call: TRBD2 (5 bases). This CDR3 has 14 amino acids. Deletions cut 8 bases from V and 0 bases from J, with 11 bases between. Germline-derived CDR1 and CDR2 are SGHNT and YENEEA. This chain's CDR3 is CASALAGSYNEQFF. The DNA for the CDR3 is TGTGCCAGCGCGCTAGCTGGCTCCTACAATGAGCAGTTCTTC. The variable domain in full, completed from reference TRBV11-3 and TRBJ2-1, reads EAGVVQSPRYKIIEKKQPVAFWCNPISGHNTLYWYLQNLGQGPELLIRYENEEAVDDSQLPKDRFSAERLKGVDSTLKIQPAELGDSAVYLCASALAGSYNEQFFGPGTRLTVL.

The V and J genes are TRBV18 and TRBJ2-5; 7 nucleotides match TRBD1. Germline V gives CDR1 KGHSH, CDR2 LQKENI. The CDR3 sequence is 14 residues long. V gave up 2 bases and J gave up 3 bases; unmatched junction bases: 3. CDR3 region: CASSPWDSKETQYF. The CDR3 DNA reads as TGTGCCAGCTCACCATGGGACAGCAAAGAGACCCAGTACTTC.

The chain links TRBV19 to TRBJ2-6, with D tentatively TRBD2 (5 bases). V lost 5 bases, J lost 0 bases, and 11 bases lay in between. Germline CDR1 and CDR2: LNHDA and SQIVND (reference sequence). The CDR3 sequence is 16 residues long. In DNA, the CDR3 is TGTGCCAGTAGTGAGGGATTTCTCTCTGGGGCCAACGTCCTGACTTTC. Translating it yields CASSEGFLSGANVLTF.

The chain combines TRBV2 with TRBJ2-4, with TRBD1 matching over 9 bases. V trimming: 11 bases; J trimming: 0 bases; junction bases outside the gene matches: 8. There are 15 residues in the CDR3. The germline V gene encodes CDR1 SNHLY and CDR2 FYNNEI. The chain's CDR3 is CAGHGQGLAKNIQYF. CDR3 bases: TGTGCCGGACATGGACAGGGGCTAGCCAAAAACATTCAGTACTTC.

CDR3 amino acids: CSASRQRNTDTQYF. The CDR3 coding sequence is TGCAGTGCTAGTAGGCAGAGGAACACAGATACGCAGTATTTT. The gene calls are TRBV20-1 and TRBJ2-3; no firm D call. This CDR3 region has 14 residues. CDR1 DFQATT and CDR2 SNEGSKA come from the germline V gene (reference sequence). The V end was cut by 3 bases, the J end by 2 bases, with 12 bases between.

The rearrangement joins TRBV7-6 to TRBJ1-5, with 9 bases lining up with TRBD1. Germline V lookup: CDR1 SGHVS, CDR2 FNYEAQ. V lost 5 bases and J lost 6; bases outside the gene matches: 11. The CDR3 contains 16 residues. The CDR3 sequence: CASSAGPTGGSQPQHF. CDR3 bases: TGTGCCAGCAGCGCCGGGCCTACAGGGGGCAGTCAGCCCCAGCATTTT.

The V and J genes are TRBV19 and TRBJ2-2, with D possibly TRBD1 on 6 matching bases. The CDR3 runs to 13 residues. Trimming took 10 bases from V and 2 from J, leaving 11 bases between them. The germline CDR1 and CDR2 sequences are LNHDA and SQIVND (reference sequence). The CDR3 DNA follows: TGTGCCACCCGGGACATCAACACCGGGGAGCTGTTTTTT. This gives the protein CATRDINTGELFF.

V gene TRBV7-9 combines with J gene TRBJ1-1; TRBD1 is a possible D gene (5 bases). V lost 5 bases and J lost 6, with 28 bases in between. This CDR3 comprises 18 residues. Germline V gives CDR1 SEHNR, CDR2 FQNEAQ (reference sequence). The CDR3 here is CASSPKGQGALGGAEAFF. The CDR3 DNA reads TGTGCCAGCAGCCCAAAAGGACAAGGGGCGCTGGGGGGGGCTGAAGCTTTCTTT.

The chain links TRBV6-2 or TRBV6-3 to TRBJ1-1; D not certain. The germline gives CDR1 MNHEY, CDR2 SVGEGT. The CDR3 loop spans 14 amino acids. Trimming removed 0 bases from V and 4 bases from J, with 9 bases in between. The CDR3 spells CASSYSSGVTEAFF. The CDR3 coding sequence is TGTGCCAGCAGTTACTCGAGCGGGGTCACTGAAGCTTTCTTT.

This chain joins TRBV28 and TRBJ2-5; 7 bases match TRBD2. The junction had 9 bases not matched to a gene; V was cut back by 4 bases and J by 7 bases. Germline V gives CDR1 MDHEN, CDR2 SYDVKM. The CDR3 loop spans 14 amino acids. CDR3 DNA sequence: TGTGCCAGCAGTTCGATGTATGGCGGGGGGACCCAGTACTTC. Its protein is CASSSMYGGGTQYF.

This clone was seen a handful of times. V is TRBV6-5 and J is TRBJ1-1, with D tentatively TRBD1 (5 bases). Germline V gene sequence: CDR1 MNHEY, CDR2 SVGAGI. V gave up 4 bases and J gave up 10 bases, with 22 bases separating them. This CDR3 is 15 amino acids long. CDR3 region: CASSSSGPRTGRAFF. The CDR3 nucleotides are TGTGCCAGCAGTTCCTCTGGACCGAGAACAGGACGAGCTTTCTTT.